This T cell receptor beta chain stems from a study of PD-1 blockade in classical Hodgkin lymphoma. Note on this clone: As yet, its antigen is unknown.

All trial patients relapsed after autologous stem cell transplantation. Best outcomes ranged across complete response, partial response and progressive disease. Measured with immunoSEQ multiplex PCR; TCRdb has only the in-frame clones, and not every one. Seen here are around 65,000 clones, 75% to 90% observed once, and the top ten hold about 15%. Unmatched junction bases numbered 5, after V lost 0 bases and J lost 5 bases. CDR3 size: 15 residues. Per germline, CDR1 SGDLS and CDR2 YYNGEE. Whole-study findings and limits: The study found that TCR diversity rose significantly by C4D1 in CD4+ but not CD8+ cells. At baseline, newly diagnosed patients reportedly showed less TCR diversity than healthy donors.

The chain employs TRBV9 and TRBJ2-5; 9 nucleotides match TRBD2. The TCR originated in a human donor with classical Hodgkin lymphoma. The source material was peripheral blood mononuclear cells (PBMCs), sampled at baseline. CDR3 sequence reads: CASSVVPSGVETQYF. In DNA form, the CDR3 reads TGTGCCAGCAGCGTAGTACCTAGCGGGGTGGAGACCCAGTACTTC.